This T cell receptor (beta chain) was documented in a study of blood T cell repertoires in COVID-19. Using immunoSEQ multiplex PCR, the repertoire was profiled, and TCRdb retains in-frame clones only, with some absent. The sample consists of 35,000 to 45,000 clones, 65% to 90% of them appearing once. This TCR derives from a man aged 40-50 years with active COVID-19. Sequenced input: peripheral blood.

DNA for the CDR3: TGTGCCACCAGCAGATACAGCCAAGGGACAGATCAGTTCTTC. Translation gives CATSRYSQGTDQFF. The genes are TRBV15 and TRBJ2-1; 7 nucleotides line up with TRBD1. Germline CDR1 and CDR2: LNHNV and YYDKDF (reference sequence). The V and J ends lost 2 bases and 13 bases, in that order; junction bases with no gene match: 11. CDR3 length: 14 amino acids.